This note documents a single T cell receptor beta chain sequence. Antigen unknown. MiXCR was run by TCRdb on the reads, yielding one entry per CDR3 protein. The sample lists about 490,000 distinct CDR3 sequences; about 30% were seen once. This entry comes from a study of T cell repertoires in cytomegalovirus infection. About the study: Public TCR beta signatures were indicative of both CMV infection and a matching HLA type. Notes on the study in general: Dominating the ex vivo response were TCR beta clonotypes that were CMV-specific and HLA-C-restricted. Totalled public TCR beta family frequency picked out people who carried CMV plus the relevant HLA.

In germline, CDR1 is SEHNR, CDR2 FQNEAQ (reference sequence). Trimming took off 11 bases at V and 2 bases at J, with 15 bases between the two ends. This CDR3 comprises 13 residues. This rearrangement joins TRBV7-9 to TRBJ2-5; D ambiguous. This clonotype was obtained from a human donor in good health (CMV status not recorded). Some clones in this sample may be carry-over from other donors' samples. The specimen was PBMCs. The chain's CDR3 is CALLSPGQETQYF. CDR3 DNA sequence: TGTGCCCTTCTGAGCCCTGGACAAGAGACCCAGTACTTC.